The clone carrying this T cell receptor beta chain was detected once. The record originates from a study of OX40 agonist ivuxolimab in advanced cancers. Blood sampling took place at baseline, cycle 4 day 1, and cycle 7 day 1. Sequencing was performed with immunoSEQ multiplex PCR; in TCRdb, only in-frame clones are kept and a portion is missing. Of tens of thousands of clones in the sample, approximately 90% were seen once. The CDR3 extends over 14 amino acids. Germline CDR1 is LNHDA and CDR2 is SQIVND (reference sequence). With V trimmed by 5 bases and J by 5 bases, 8 bases remained unmatched. The TCR was taken from an adult with an advanced solid tumor such as melanoma, head and neck, liver or kidney cancer. This material consisted of CD4+ or CD8+ T cells sorted from blood, taken in a trial of the OX40 agonist ivuxolimab. This chain links TRBV19 with TRBJ1-1; 7 nucleotides line up with TRBD1. CDR3 region: CASSVTGVGTEAFF. The CDR3 coding sequence is TGTGCCAGTAGTGTAACAGGGGTGGGAACTGAAGCTTTCTTT.